The 27 T cell receptor beta chains given below trace back to one sample, sequenced in a study of T cell repertoires in cytomegalovirus infection. TCRdb fed the reads into MiXCR, producing one record per CDR3 protein. The data show about 110,000 distinct CDR3 sequences, over 9.5% seen once. The antigens of these receptors remain unknown. The sequencing sample was made of PBMCs, sequenced either directly or after in vitro stimulation (not recorded which). The receptors here all came from a human donor in good health (CMV status not recorded). Some clones in this sample may be carry-over from other donors' samples.

This clonotype was observed at least ten times. The chain employs TRBV19 and TRBJ2-1; D not certain. With 9 bases removed from V and 0 bases from J, the gap between germline ends came to 18 bases. Per the germline V gene, CDR1 is LNHDA and CDR2 is SQIVND (reference sequence). This CDR3 has 16 residues. DNA for the CDR3: TGTGCCAGAAGCTATCCTACACCCTACTCCTACAATGAGCAGTTCTTC. Amino acid sequence: CARSYPTPYSYNEQFF.

This clonotype was seen repeatedly, ten times or more. The gene calls are TRBV6-2 or TRBV6-3 and TRBJ1-1; TRBD1 is a possible D gene (5 bases). The V and J ends lost 2 bases and 0 bases respectively, with 25 bases between them. This CDR3 contains 20 residues. The germline V gene has CDR1 MNHEY and CDR2 SVGEGT. The CDR3 spells CASSYHSEPVHGAMNTEAFF. In DNA, the CDR3 is TGTGCCAGCAGTTACCACTCGGAGCCCGTTCATGGGGCCATGAACACTGAAGCTTTCTTT.

V usage is TRBV12-3 or TRBV12-4 and J usage is TRBJ1-1; unclear D gene. The V gene lost 0 bases and the J gene lost 6 bases, with 11 bases spanning the gap. The CDR3 loop spans 14 amino acids. CDR3: CASSLARKSPEAFF. The CDR3 nucleotides read TGTGCCAGCAGTTTAGCGCGGAAATCGCCTGAAGCTTTCTTT.

This clonotype was observed many times. This sequence joins TRBV7-2 and TRBJ2-1; D not resolved. Trimming removed 4 bases at V and 10 bases at J, with 14 bases between. The germline gives CDR1 SGHTA, CDR2 FQGNSA. The CDR3 covers 13 residues. CDR3 DNA: TGTGCCAGCAGCTCGCAGGACGGCCGGGAGCAGTTCTTC. Residues: CASSSQDGREQFF.

For the CDR3, the DNA is TGTGCCAGCCAGGGGGCAAACAATGAGCAGTTCTTC. Its translation: CASQGANNEQFF. The rearrangement joins TRBV7-6 to TRBJ2-1; TRBD1 matches at 8 bases. The V gene's germline CDR1 is SGHVS and CDR2 FNYEAQ. Germline trimming cut 8 bases from V and 5 bases from J; bases unmatched to any gene: 2. The CDR3 sequence is 12 residues long.

This clonotype has at least ten counts. The chain is built from TRBV6-1 and TRBJ2-7; D remains ambiguous. CDR1 is MNHNS and CDR2 is SASEGT in the germline V gene. V dropped 2 bases and J dropped 7 bases, with 12 bases sitting between them. This CDR3 is 13 amino acids long. The chain's CDR3 is CASSEYEVLEQYF. As DNA, the CDR3 is TGTGCCAGCAGTGAATACGAGGTTCTGGAGCAGTACTTC.

In its sample, this clonotype was seen many times. The chain employs TRBV6-5 and TRBJ2-2; TRBD1 matches 11 bases. Trimming took 4 bases from V and 4 from J; bases not matched to a gene: 5. The CDR3 totals 16 residues. Germline CDR1 is MNHEY and CDR2 is SVGAGI. DNA of the CDR3: TGTGCCAGCAGTTCTGGACAGGGGGCCGGCACCGGGGAGCTGTTTTTT. Translating gives CASSSGQGAGTGELFF.

The rearrangement links TRBV19 to TRBJ2-3, with D hard to call. Between the trimmed V and J ends, which lost 3 bases and 0 bases, there was a span of 7 bases. The CDR3 runs 14 residues. In germline, CDR1 is LNHDA, CDR2 SQIVND (reference sequence). In DNA, the CDR3 is TGTGCCAGTAGTATTTCCTCTAGCACAGATACGCAGTATTTT. Encoded protein: CASSISSSTDTQYF.

This clonotype was recorded many times. This sequence joins TRBV7-3 and TRBJ2-7; 8 bases agree with TRBD1. V gave up 5 bases and J gave up 3 bases; unmatched junction bases: 6. This CDR3 contains 14 residues. From germline, CDR1 is SGHTA and CDR2 FQGTGA. CDR3 residues: CASSRTGGFYEQYF. In DNA, the CDR3 is TGTGCCAGCAGCAGAACAGGGGGGTTCTACGAGCAGTACTTC.

The sample holds many counts of this clonotype. This chain connects TRBV7-6 to TRBJ2-1; D is unresolved. V was cut by 3 bases and J by 2 bases, with 11 bases left in between. This CDR3 is built from 15 residues. Germline V CDR1 and CDR2: SGHVS, FNYEAQ. For the CDR3, the DNA is TGTGCCAGCAGCTTCGACCGTAACACCTACAATGAGCAGTTCTTC. Translation gives CASSFDRNTYNEQFF.

The chain carries TRBV4-3 and TRBJ2-1; D uncertain. Germline CDR1 is LGHNA and CDR2 is YSLEER. The CDR3 consists of 17 residues. V lost 5 bases, J lost 6 bases, and 23 bases lay in between. CDR3 bases: TGCGCCAGCAGCTACACCCCTCGGGTGCAGAGTAGCAATGAGCAGTTCTTC. Encoded protein: CASSYTPRVQSSNEQFF.

In its sample, this clonotype was seen many times. J is TRBJ1-1 and V is TRBV7-2; 8 bases fit TRBD1. The CDR3 contains 14 residues. Trimming at V came to 5 bases and at J to 10 bases, leaving 12 bases not matched to a gene. CDR1 SGHTA and CDR2 FQGNSA come from the germline V gene. The CDR3, as DNA: TGTGCCAGCAGCCTCCGGGACAGGTCCCGAGGAGCTTTCTTT. It translates to CASSLRDRSRGAFF.

This clonotype was seen just once. CDR3 bases: TGTGCCAGCAGCCATTCGGGACAGGGACGGAACATTCAGTACTTC. It yields the protein CASSHSGQGRNIQYF. The chain is built from TRBV7-9 and TRBJ2-4; TRBD1 matches 9 bases. Germline-derived CDR1 and CDR2 are SEHNR and FQNEAQ (reference sequence). V lost 5 bases, J lost 7 bases, and 9 bases stayed unmatched. The CDR3 sequence is 15 residues long. Full variable domain (rest looked up from reference TRBV7-9 and TRBJ2-4): DTGVSQNPRHKITKRGQNVTFRCDPISEHNRLYWYRQTLGQGPEFLTYFQNEAQLEKSRLLSDRFSAERPKGSFSTLEIQRTEQGDSAMYLCASSHSGQGRNIQYFGAGTRLSVL.

Many counts were recorded for this clonotype. The chain joins TRBV7-2 to TRBJ2-7, with D hard to call. The germline V gene encodes CDR1 SGHTA and CDR2 FQGNSA. The CDR3 is 13 residues long. V was clipped by 3 bases and J by 6 bases, with 12 bases between them. This CDR3 reads CASSLVERSEQYV. The CDR3 DNA reads TGTGCCAGCAGCTTGGTTGAAAGGAGCGAGCAGTACGTC.

In regard to this clonotype: A much more abundant neighbour one base away suggests this may be a read error. Given the absence of the conserved phenylalanine or tryptophan at the CDR3 end, a read error is likely. This rearrangement joins TRBV7-2 to TRBJ1-1; 10 bases are a match to TRBD1. CDR1 SGHTA and CDR2 FQGNSA come from the germline V gene. This CDR3 contains 16 residues. J gave up 1 base and V 6 bases, and 8 bases lay outside the gene matches. The CDR3 DNA reads TGTGCCAGCAGTACGACAGGGGGCGGTCAGAACACTGAAGCTTTCTTA. This sequence encodes CASSTTGGGQNTEAFL.

This clonotype was recorded many times. V gene TRBV7-2 combines with J gene TRBJ2-7; either TRBD1 or TRBD2 may supply D (6 bases each). The CDR3 is made up of 14 amino acids. The germline CDR1 and CDR2 sequences are SGHTA and FQGNSA. Trimming took 4 bases from V and 7 from J, leaving 17 bases between them. The DNA for the CDR3 is TGTGCCAGCAGCTCGGACTACCCAAGGGGGGAGCAGTACTTC. This codes for CASSSDYPRGEQYF.

This clonotype turned up a few times. The chain recombines TRBV6-2 or TRBV6-3 with TRBJ2-1, with 13 positions matching TRBD2. From germline, CDR1 is MNHEY and CDR2 SVGEGT. The CDR3 is made up of 15 amino acids. Trimming cost V 6 bases and J 8 bases; bases outside gene matches: 7. The CDR3 DNA sequence: TGTGCCAGCAGATACGGGACTAGCGGGAAGCATGAGCAGTTCTTC. Amino acid sequence: CASRYGTSGKHEQFF.

This clonotype showed up many times. The V gene is TRBV20-1, the J gene TRBJ2-5; 8 bases line up with TRBD1. The ends lost 3 bases at V and 4 bases at J; junction bases unmatched: 10. The CDR3 extends over 15 amino acids. Germline V lookup: CDR1 DFQATT, CDR2 SNEGSKA (reference sequence). CDR3 DNA sequence: TGCAGTGCTAGTCCGTTCGTCAGGGGGCGAGAGACCCAGTACTTC. Its protein is CSASPFVRGRETQYF.

This clonotype has a handful of counts. The chain couples TRBV20-1 to TRBJ2-5; possible D gene TRBD1, 6 bases. Trimming left V 3 bases short and J 4 bases short, with 15 bases between. The CDR3 totals 14 residues. Germline V gene lookup returns CDR1 DFQATT and CDR2 SNEGSKA (reference sequence). The CDR3 sequence: CSARQRGNRETQYF. DNA of the CDR3: TGCAGTGCTAGGCAGAGGGGGAATAGAGAGACCCAGTACTTC.

This clonotype was seen ten or more times. This rearrangement joins TRBV7-2 to TRBJ2-1, with 7 bases aligning to TRBD2. The CDR3 extends over 22 amino acids. Trimming at V came to 1 base and at J to 0 bases, leaving 21 bases not matched to a gene. CDR1 is SGHTA and CDR2 is FQGNSA in the germline V gene. The CDR3 DNA follows: TGTGCCAGCAGCTTAGTCGGGTCGAGCGGGATGAATTCAATGGGCTCCTACAATGAGCAGTTCTTC. Translating gives CASSLVGSSGMNSMGSYNEQFF.

This rearrangement joins TRBV20-1 to TRBJ2-1; D not resolved. This CDR3 comprises 13 residues. From germline, CDR1 is DFQATT and CDR2 SNEGSKA (reference sequence). Trimming left V 1 base short and J 2 bases short, with 6 bases between. CDR3 DNA: TGCAGTGCTAGAGGGGTGACCTACAATGAGCAGTTCTTC. Encoded protein: CSARGVTYNEQFF.

This clonotype was counted ten times or more. The chain couples TRBV12-3 or TRBV12-4 to TRBJ2-5; no clear D gene. Trimming cost V 5 bases and J 7 bases, with 11 bases left between them. The CDR3 runs 12 residues. The CDR3 protein is CASSAAMGTQYF. The CDR3 DNA sequence: TGTGCCAGCAGTGCTGCCATGGGGACCCAGTACTTC.

This clonotype was detected many times. CDR3 nucleotides: TGTGCCAGCAGAACCGGGAGGAGGCCCCTCCACTTT. It codes for CASRTGRRPLHF. V and J are TRBV6-6 and TRBJ1-6; the D is unclear. This CDR3 region has 12 residues. Germline V gene data show CDR1 as MNHNY and CDR2 as SVGAGI (reference sequence). V gave up 6 bases and J gave up 13 bases, with 13 bases separating them.

This clonotype was seen at least ten times. The chain joins TRBV7-8 to TRBJ2-3; D gene ambiguous. This CDR3 region has 12 residues. Germline CDR1 and CDR2: SGHVS and FQNEAQ. The V end was cut by 3 bases, the J end by 2 bases, with 3 bases between. The DNA of the CDR3 is TGTGCCAGCAGCTTGATCACAGATACGCAGTATTTT. Its translation is CASSLITDTQYF.

This clonotype was counted a single time. A much larger clonotype is one base distant, so this may be a read error. The chain carries TRBV7-8 and TRBJ2-3; the D gene is possibly TRBD1 (5 bases). The end of the DNA aligns better with TRBJ1-5, so the J call may be wrong. This CDR3 is 12 amino acids long. Per the germline V gene, CDR1 is SGHVS and CDR2 is FQNEAQ. CDR3 coding DNA: TGTGCCAGCAGCACGGAGACAGATACGCAGCATTTT. Residues: CASSTETDTQHF.

This chain links TRBV28 with TRBJ2-7; D is perhaps TRBD1 (6 bases). CDR3 size: 14 residues. Trimming took off 7 bases at V and 4 bases at J, with 17 bases between the two ends. Looked up from germline, CDR1 is MDHEN and CDR2 is SYDVKM. CDR3 loop: CASTLGGPLYEQYF. As DNA, the CDR3 is TGTGCCAGCACCTTAGGGGGACCCCTTTACGAGCAGTACTTC.

This clonotype was picked up many times. This chain joins TRBV7-6 and TRBJ1-1; no reliable D call. The CDR3 is 15 amino acids. The V gene's germline CDR1 is SGHVS and CDR2 FNYEAQ. V was shortened by 2 bases and J by 0 bases, with 10 bases between the two germline ends. The CDR3 sequence: CASSLNPTMNTEAFF. DNA for the CDR3: TGTGCCAGCAGCTTAAATCCCACTATGAACACTGAAGCTTTCTTT.